This TCR beta chain was identified during a study of CD8 T cells in ankylosing spondylitis. Study-wide results and caveats: There was a TCR beta motif, made of eight highly homologous variants, that appeared characteristic of ankylosing spondylitis blood. Reactive arthritis synovial fluid and blood previously showed some of these motif variants. The clones that were linked to disease were reported to be significantly enriched in matched synovial fluid samples from ankylosing spondylitis patients.

TCRdb used MiXCR to reprocess the 5' RACE reads, holding one entry per CDR3 protein. The sample carries fewer than 550,000 distinct CDR3 sequences, under 5.5% recorded once. This CDR3 region has 13 residues. V was pared by 5 bases and J by 4 bases, with 2 bases of the junction left unmatched. The germline V gene has CDR1 KGHSH and CDR2 LQKENI. This clonotype was counted many times. Its matching antigen is unknown. This sequence originates from a male donor with ankylosing spondylitis. Sequenced: blood, either unsorted or a sorted T cell fraction (not recorded which). The genes are TRBV18 and TRBJ1-2, with 9 positions matching TRBD1. CDR3 region: CASSTDRGYGYTF. The CDR3 DNA is TGTGCCAGCTCAACGGACAGGGGCTATGGCTACACCTTC.